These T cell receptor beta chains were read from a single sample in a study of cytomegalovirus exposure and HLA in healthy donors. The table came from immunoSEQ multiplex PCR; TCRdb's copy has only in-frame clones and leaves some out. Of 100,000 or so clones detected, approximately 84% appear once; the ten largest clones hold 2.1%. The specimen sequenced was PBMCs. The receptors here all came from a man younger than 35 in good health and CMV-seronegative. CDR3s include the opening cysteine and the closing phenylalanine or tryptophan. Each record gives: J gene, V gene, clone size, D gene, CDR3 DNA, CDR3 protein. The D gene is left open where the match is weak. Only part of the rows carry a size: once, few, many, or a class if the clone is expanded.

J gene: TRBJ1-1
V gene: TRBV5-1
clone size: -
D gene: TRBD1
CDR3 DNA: TGCGCCAGCAGCTTGGGGTGGACAGGGGATAACGTTTTCTTT
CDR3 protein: CASSLGWTGDNVFF

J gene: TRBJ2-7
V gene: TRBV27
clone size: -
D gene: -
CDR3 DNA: TGTGCCAGCAGTTTCTGGGGGACAACCTACGAGCAGTACTTC
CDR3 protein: CASSFWGTTYEQYF

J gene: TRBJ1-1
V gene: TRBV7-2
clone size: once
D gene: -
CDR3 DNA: TGTGCCAGCAGCTTCACAGGACAAAACACTGAAGCTTTCTTT
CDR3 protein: CASSFTGQNTEAFF

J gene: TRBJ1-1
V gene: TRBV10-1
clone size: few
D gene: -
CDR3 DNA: TGCGCCAGCAGTAAGGGGATGAACACTGAAGCTTTCTTT
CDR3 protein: CASSKGMNTEAFF

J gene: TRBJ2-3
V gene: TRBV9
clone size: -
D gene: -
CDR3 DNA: TGTGCCAGCAGCGTTTACACAGATACGCAGTATTTT
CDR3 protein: CASSVYTDTQYF

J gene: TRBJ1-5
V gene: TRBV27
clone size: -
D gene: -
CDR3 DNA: TGTGCCAGCAGTGACAGCGATAATCAGCCCCAGCATTTT
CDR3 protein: CASSDSDNQPQHF

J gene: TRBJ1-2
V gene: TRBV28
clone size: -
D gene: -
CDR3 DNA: TGTGCCAGCAACGAACCTCCAGCTAACTATGGCTACACCTTC
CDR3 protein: CASNEPPANYGYTF

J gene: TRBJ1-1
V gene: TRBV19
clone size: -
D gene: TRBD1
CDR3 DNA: TGTGCCAGTAGTACCCCCAGGGGGGCGACTGAAGCTTTCTTT
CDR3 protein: CASSTPRGATEAFF

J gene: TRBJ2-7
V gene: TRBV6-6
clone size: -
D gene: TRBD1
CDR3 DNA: TGTGCCAGCACCCCAACCGGGACAGGAGGCTACGAGCAGTACTTC
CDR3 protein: CASTPTGTGGYEQYF

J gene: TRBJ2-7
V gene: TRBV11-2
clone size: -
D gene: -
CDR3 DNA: TGTGCCAGCAGCTCAACCCGACAAGAGCTCAGGGTGAGCTCCTACGAGCAGTACTTC
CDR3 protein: CASSSTRQELRVSSYEQYF

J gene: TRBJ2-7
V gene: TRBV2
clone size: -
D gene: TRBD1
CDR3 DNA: TGTGCCAGCAGCTTCGGGGGACAGGCAACCCAGGGCGAGCAGTACTTC
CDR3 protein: CASSFGGQATQGEQYF

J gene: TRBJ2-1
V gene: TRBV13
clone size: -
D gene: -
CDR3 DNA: TGTGCCAGCAGCTCGCCGACAGGCAGCTCCTACAATGAGCAGTTCTTC
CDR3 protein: CASSSPTGSSYNEQFF

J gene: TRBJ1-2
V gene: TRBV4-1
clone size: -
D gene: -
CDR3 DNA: TGCGCCAGCAGCCACCCGGACAGAGGGGGAGATACGGGCTACACCTTC
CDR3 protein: CASSHPDRGGDTGYTF